Shown below are 18 T cell receptor beta chains from a single sample sequenced in a study of post-analysis software for immune sequencing data. Study-level points and caveats: A handful of TRBV segments were more frequent in patients than controls; TRBV5-6, TRBV5-1 and TRBV20-1 belonged to this group.

Their specific antigens are unknown. Each TCR beta cDNA library carried unique molecular identifiers. TCRdb reprocessed the PCR reads via MiXCR and lists one record per CDR3 protein. The sample has fewer than 700,000 distinct CDR3 sequences, roughly 46% seen once; the top ten hold over 1.5%. The sample was blood. The receptors come from a girl under 18 with multiple sclerosis.

This sequence joins TRBV27 and TRBJ1-6, with 9 bases matching TRBD1. The germline V gene encodes CDR1 MNHEY and CDR2 SMNVEV (reference sequence). V lost 6 bases, J lost 7 bases, and 7 bases stayed unmatched. The CDR3 extends over 15 amino acids. The DNA of the CDR3 is TGTGCCAGCAGCCCACAGGGGGCGCGGAATTCACCCCTCCACTTT. As protein: CASSPQGARNSPLHF.

The sample holds a few counts of this clonotype. The chain carries TRBV6-4 and TRBJ2-3; maybe TRBD2 (5 bases). Germline CDR1 is MRHNA and CDR2 is SNTAGT. There are 15 residues in the CDR3. With 1 base removed from V and 2 bases from J, the gap between germline ends came to 10 bases. Written as DNA, the CDR3 is TGTGCCAGCAGTGACTGTGTGGGAGACACAGATACGCAGTATTTT. Translation gives CASSDCVGDTDTQYF.

V is TRBV12-3 or TRBV12-4 and J is TRBJ1-5; perhaps TRBD1 as D (5 bases). The CDR3 runs 14 residues. The V and J ends lost 6 bases and 3 bases respectively, with 12 bases between them. The chain's CDR3 is CASSRDSPNQPQHF. CDR3 in DNA: TGTGCCAGCAGCCGAGACAGCCCCAATCAGCCCCAGCATTTT.

V is TRBV12-3 or TRBV12-4 and J is TRBJ2-1, with unresolved D. This CDR3 comprises 17 residues. V was shortened by 2 bases and J by 3 bases, with 17 bases between the two germline ends. The CDR3 reads CASSLMGNNPDYNEQFF. The CDR3 DNA is TGTGCCAGCAGTTTAATGGGGAACAACCCGGACTACAATGAGCAGTTCTTC.

This clonotype was seen a single time. J is TRBJ1-1 and V is TRBV12-3 or TRBV12-4, with D maybe TRBD1 (5 bases). Trimming stripped 5 bases from V and 4 bases from J, with 14 bases between. The CDR3 extends over 14 amino acids. CDR3 sequence (DNA): TGTGCCAGCAGTCTCCCAAGCGGGACCACTGAAGCTTTCTTT. This translates into CASSLPSGTTEAFF.

This chain links TRBV12-3 or TRBV12-4 with TRBJ1-5; the D is unclear. This CDR3 spans 16 amino acids. Trimming shortened V by 3 bases and J by 2 bases, and 14 bases separated the two germline ends. This chain's CDR3 is CASSLGQGLGNQPQHF. The CDR3 bases are TGTGCCAGCAGTTTGGGCCAAGGGTTGGGCAATCAGCCCCAGCATTTT.

V and J are TRBV9 and TRBJ1-2; D is possibly TRBD1 (6 bases). Germline loops: CDR1 SGDLS, CDR2 YYNGEE. V lost 0 bases, J lost 0 bases, and 9 bases lay in between. This CDR3 is built from 15 residues. The CDR3 sequence is CASSVVGTPNYGYTF. The CDR3 DNA follows: TGTGCCAGCAGCGTAGTAGGGACACCTAACTATGGCTACACCTTC.

The V call is TRBV4-1, the J call TRBJ1-4; 7 nucleotides match TRBD1. This CDR3 comprises 15 residues. V gave up 7 bases and J gave up 8 bases; unmatched junction bases: 13. In germline, CDR1 is MGHRA, CDR2 YSYEKL. The DNA for the CDR3 is TGCGCCAGCAAACCCCCGGGACAGACGGGCGAAAAACTGTTTTTT. It translates to CASKPPGQTGEKLFF.

This clonotype was seen a handful of times. The rearrangement joins TRBV5-4 to TRBJ1-1; possible D gene TRBD1, 6 bases. The germline gives CDR1 SGHNT, CDR2 YYREEE (reference sequence). The CDR3 has 16 residues. V was clipped by 4 bases and J by 0 bases, with 16 bases between them. The DNA of the CDR3 is TGTGCCAGCAGCGGGGGGACGGGGGGCATGAACACTGAAGCTTTCTTT. Translating gives CASSGGTGGMNTEAFF. Together with reference TRBV5-4 and TRBJ1-1, the CDR3 gives the full variable domain: ETGVTQSPTHLIKTRGQQVTLRCSSQSGHNTVSWYQQALGQGPQFIFQYYREEENGRGNFPPRFSGLQFPNYSSELNVNALELDDSALYLCASSGGTGGMNTEAFFGQGTRLTVV.

The rearrangement uses TRBV4-1 and TRBJ1-1; no firm D call. Germline CDR1 and CDR2: MGHRA and YSYEKL. This CDR3 comprises 17 residues. The V and J ends lost 0 bases and 0 bases respectively, with 14 bases between them. The chain's CDR3 is CASSQDLPDPMNTEAFF. CDR3 nucleotide sequence: TGCGCCAGCAGCCAAGATCTTCCGGATCCTATGAACACTGAAGCTTTCTTT.

The rearrangement links TRBV11-2 to TRBJ1-2; TRBD1 might be the D (6 bases). Germline values: CDR1 SGHAT, CDR2 FQNNGV. The CDR3 runs 16 residues. V was clipped by 2 bases and J by 0 bases, with 13 bases between them. The CDR3 nucleotides are TGTGCCAGCAGCTTATATCCGCAGGGGACTAACTATGGCTACACCTTC. Encoded protein: CASSLYPQGTNYGYTF.

This clonotype has just one count. V is TRBV7-9 and J is TRBJ1-4; possible D gene TRBD1, 5 bases. V was clipped by 9 bases and J by 8 bases, with 16 bases between them. Per germline, CDR1 SEHNR and CDR2 FQNEAQ (reference sequence). This CDR3 is built from 13 residues. Here the CDR3 reads CASGRLEGEKLFF. For the CDR3, the DNA is TGTGCCAGTGGGAGACTCGAGGGGGAAAAACTGTTTTTT.

This clonotype has just a few counts. The chain employs TRBV29-1 and TRBJ2-3; 9 bases are shared with TRBD1. After removal of 7 bases from V and 6 bases from J, the junction contained 5 bases not matched to a gene. Germline-derived CDR1 and CDR2 are SQVTM and ANQGSEA. This CDR3 is 12 amino acids long. The CDR3 DNA reads TGCAGCGGCGACAGGGGGTACGATACGCAGTATTTT. Protein sequence: CSGDRGYDTQYF.

The chain uses TRBV5-1 and TRBJ2-5, with TRBD1 matching 9 bases. Germline loops: CDR1 SGHRS, CDR2 YFSETQ. CDR3 length: 18 amino acids. V gave up 4 bases and J gave up 4 bases; unmatched junction bases: 17. The CDR3 protein is CASSVDPREQGARETQYF. CDR3 sequence (DNA): TGCGCCAGCAGCGTAGACCCTCGGGAACAGGGGGCGCGAGAGACCCAGTACTTC. Variable domain in full (rest from reference TRBV5-1 and TRBJ2-5): KAGVTQTPRYLIKTRGQQVTLSCSPISGHRSVSWYQQTPGQGLQFLFEYFSETQRNKGNFPGRFSGRQFSNSRSEMNVSTLELGDSALYLCASSVDPREQGARETQYFGPGTRLLVL.

The chain combines TRBV5-6 with TRBJ2-5; 7 bases line up with TRBD1. Germline V gene sequence: CDR1 SGHDT, CDR2 YYEEEE. This CDR3 has 12 residues. V shed 4 bases, J shed 12 bases, and the junction held 9 bases outside the gene matches. The CDR3, as DNA: TGTGCCAGCAGCCTAAAAGGACAGGCGGAGTACTTC. Protein sequence: CASSLKGQAEYF.

This chain joins TRBV5-1 and TRBJ2-7, with 7 bases lining up with TRBD1. CDR1 and CDR2 from the germline V gene are SGHRS and YFSETQ. The trim removed 2 bases at V and 2 bases at J, leaving 10 bases unmatched. This CDR3 contains 16 residues. The CDR3: CASSFNRGPRAYEQYF. The CDR3 DNA follows: TGCGCCAGCAGCTTTAACAGGGGTCCGAGGGCCTACGAGCAGTACTTC.

The chain employs TRBV7-2 and TRBJ2-5, with 10 bases aligning to TRBD2. V shed 9 bases and J 2 bases; nucleotides not matched to a gene: 6. The CDR3 extends over 14 amino acids. In germline, CDR1 is SGHTA, CDR2 FQGNSA. The CDR3 sequence: CASYSGGLQETQYF. CDR3 coding DNA: TGTGCCAGTTATAGCGGGGGGTTACAAGAGACCCAGTACTTC.

V is TRBV4-1 and J is TRBJ1-2; TRBD1 matches at 8 bases. This CDR3 has 16 residues. With V trimmed by 1 base and J by 5 bases, 9 bases remained unmatched. Germline CDR1 is MGHRA and CDR2 is YSYEKL. The CDR3 sequence: CASSQGTGTSLYGYTF. The DNA of the CDR3 is TGCGCCAGCAGCCAAGGGACAGGGACCTCCCTATATGGCTACACCTTC.